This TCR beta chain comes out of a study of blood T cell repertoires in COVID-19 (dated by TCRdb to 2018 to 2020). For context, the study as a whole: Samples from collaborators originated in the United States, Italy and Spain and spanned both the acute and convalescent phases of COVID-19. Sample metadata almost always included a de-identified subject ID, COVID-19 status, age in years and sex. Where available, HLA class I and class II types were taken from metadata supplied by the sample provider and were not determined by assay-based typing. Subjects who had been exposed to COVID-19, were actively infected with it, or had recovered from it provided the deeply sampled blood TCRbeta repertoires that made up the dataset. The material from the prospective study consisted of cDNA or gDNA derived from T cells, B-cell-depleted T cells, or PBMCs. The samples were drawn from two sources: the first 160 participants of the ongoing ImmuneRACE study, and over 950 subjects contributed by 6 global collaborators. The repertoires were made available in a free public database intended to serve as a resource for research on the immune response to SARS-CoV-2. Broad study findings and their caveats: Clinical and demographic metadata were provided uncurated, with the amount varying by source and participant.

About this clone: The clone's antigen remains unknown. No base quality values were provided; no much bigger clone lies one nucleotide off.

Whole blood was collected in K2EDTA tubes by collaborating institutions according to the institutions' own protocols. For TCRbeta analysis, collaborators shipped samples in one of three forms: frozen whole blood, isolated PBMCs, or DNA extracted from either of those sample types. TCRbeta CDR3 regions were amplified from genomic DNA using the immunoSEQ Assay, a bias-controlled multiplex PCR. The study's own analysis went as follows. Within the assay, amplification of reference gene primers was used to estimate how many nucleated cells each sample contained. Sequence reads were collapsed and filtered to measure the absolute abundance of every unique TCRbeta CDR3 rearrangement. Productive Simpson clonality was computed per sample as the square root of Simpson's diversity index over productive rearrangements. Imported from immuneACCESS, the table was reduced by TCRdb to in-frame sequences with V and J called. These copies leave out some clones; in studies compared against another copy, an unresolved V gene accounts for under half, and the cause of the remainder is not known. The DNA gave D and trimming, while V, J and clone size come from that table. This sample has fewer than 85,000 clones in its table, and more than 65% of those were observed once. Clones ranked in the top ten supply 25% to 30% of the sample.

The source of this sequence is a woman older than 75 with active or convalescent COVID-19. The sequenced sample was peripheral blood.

The CDR3 protein: CSASKGAGTDTQYF. The bases are TGCAGTGCTAGTAAGGGGGCTGGCACAGATACGCAGTATTTT. The rearrangement joined TRBV20-1 to TRBJ2-3; 7 bases in between match TRBD1. Sequences DFQATT (CDR1) and SNEGSKA (CDR2) are obtained from the germline V gene (reference sequence). V lost 3 bases and J lost 1 base, and the count of bases not matched to a germline gene is 4. The CDR3 spans 14 residues, from the cysteine through the phenylalanine. Kept here is only the CDR3 DNA, which spans 42 bases and is read in frame from base 1.